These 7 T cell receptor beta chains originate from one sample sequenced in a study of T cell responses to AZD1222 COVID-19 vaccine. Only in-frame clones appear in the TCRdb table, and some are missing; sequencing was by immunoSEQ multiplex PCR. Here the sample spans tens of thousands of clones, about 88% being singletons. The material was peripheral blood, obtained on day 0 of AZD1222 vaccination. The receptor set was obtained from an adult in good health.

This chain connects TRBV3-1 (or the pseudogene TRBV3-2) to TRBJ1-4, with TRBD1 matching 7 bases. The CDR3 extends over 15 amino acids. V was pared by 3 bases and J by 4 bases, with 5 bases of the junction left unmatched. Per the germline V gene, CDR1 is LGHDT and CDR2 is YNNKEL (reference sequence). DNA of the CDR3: TGTGCCAGCAGCCAGAGGGGACAGTATAATGAAAAACTGTTTTTT. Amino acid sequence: CASSQRGQYNEKLFF.

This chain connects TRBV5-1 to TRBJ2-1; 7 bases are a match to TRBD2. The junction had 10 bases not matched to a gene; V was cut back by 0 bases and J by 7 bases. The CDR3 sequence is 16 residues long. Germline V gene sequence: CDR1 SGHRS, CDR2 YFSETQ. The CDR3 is CASSLAGGILVNEQFF. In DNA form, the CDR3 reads TGCGCCAGCAGCTTGGCGGGAGGAATCTTGGTTAATGAGCAGTTCTTC.

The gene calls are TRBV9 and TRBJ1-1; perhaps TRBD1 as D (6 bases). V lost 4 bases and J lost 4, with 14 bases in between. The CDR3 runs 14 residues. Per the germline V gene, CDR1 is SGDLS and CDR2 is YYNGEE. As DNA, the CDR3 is TGTGCCAGCAGCCCGGGGGGACAAACCACTGAAGCTTTCTTT. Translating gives CASSPGGQTTEAFF. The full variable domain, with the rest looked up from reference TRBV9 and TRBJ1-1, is DSGVTQTPKHLITATGQRVTLRCSPRSGDLSVYWYQQSLDQGLQFLIQYYNGEERAKGNILERFSAQQFPDLHSELNLSSLELGDSALYFCASSPGGQTTEAFFGQGTRLTVV.

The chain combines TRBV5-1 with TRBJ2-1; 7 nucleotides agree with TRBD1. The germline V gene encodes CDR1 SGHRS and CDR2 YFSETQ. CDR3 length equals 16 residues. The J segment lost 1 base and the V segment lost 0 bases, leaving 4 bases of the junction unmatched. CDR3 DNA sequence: TGCGCCAGCAGCTTGGCTTTCAGGGGGTCCTACAATGAGCAGTTCTTC. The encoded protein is CASSLAFRGSYNEQFF.

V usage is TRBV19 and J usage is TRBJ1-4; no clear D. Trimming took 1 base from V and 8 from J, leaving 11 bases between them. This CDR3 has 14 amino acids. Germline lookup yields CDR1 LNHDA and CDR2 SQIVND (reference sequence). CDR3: CASSIGTAGEKLFF. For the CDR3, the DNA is TGTGCCAGTAGTATAGGCACCGCCGGGGAAAAACTGTTTTTT.

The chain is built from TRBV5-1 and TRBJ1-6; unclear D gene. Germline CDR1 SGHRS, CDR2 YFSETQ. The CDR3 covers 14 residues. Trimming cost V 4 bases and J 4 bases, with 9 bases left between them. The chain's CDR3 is CASSLRTYNSPLHF. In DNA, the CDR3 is TGCGCCAGCAGCCTAAGAACGTATAATTCACCCCTCCACTTT.

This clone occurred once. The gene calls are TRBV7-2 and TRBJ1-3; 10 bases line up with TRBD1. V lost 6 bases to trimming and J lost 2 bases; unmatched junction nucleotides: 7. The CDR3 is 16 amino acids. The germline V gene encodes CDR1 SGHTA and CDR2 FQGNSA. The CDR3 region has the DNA TGTGCCAGCAGACACCATGGACAGGGGGCTGGAAACACCATATATTTT. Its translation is CASRHHGQGAGNTIYF.